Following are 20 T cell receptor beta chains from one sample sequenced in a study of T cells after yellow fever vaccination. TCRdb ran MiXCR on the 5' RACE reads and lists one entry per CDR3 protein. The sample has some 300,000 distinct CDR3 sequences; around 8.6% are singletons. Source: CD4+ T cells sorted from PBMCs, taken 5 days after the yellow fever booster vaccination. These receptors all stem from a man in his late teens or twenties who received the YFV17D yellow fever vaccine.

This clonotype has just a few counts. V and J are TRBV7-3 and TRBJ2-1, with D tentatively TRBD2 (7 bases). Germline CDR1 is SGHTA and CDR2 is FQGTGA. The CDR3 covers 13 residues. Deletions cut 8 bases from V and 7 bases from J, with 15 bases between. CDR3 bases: TGTGCCAGCGGCGAGGGGGGGCTGAATGAGCAGTTCTTC. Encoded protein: CASGEGGLNEQFF.

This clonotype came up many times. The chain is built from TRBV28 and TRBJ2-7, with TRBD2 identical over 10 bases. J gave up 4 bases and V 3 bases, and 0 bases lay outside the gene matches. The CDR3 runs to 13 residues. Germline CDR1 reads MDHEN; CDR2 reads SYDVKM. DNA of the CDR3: TGTGCCAGCAGTTTGACTAGCGGGTACGAGCAGTACGTC. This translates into CASSLTSGYEQYV.

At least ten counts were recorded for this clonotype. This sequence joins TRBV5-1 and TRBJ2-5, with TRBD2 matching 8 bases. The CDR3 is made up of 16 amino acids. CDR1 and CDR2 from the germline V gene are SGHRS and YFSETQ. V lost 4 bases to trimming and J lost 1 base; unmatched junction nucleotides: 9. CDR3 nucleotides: TGCGCCAGCAGCCCCCGGGCGGGGGGTTTCCAAGAGACCCAGTACTTC. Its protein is CASSPRAGGFQETQYF.

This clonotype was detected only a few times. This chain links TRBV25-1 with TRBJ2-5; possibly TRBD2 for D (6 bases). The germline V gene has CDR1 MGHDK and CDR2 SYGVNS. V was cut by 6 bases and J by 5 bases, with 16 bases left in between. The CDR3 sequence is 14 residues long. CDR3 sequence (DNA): TGTGCCAGCAGCCGGGACTTGGGATGGGAGACCCAGTACTTC. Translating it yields CASSRDLGWETQYF. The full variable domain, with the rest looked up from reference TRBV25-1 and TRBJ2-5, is EADIYQTPRYLVIGTGKKITLECSQTMGHDKMYWYQQDPGMELHLIHYSYGVNSTEKGDLSSESTVSRIRTEHFPLTLESARPSHTSQYLCASSRDLGWETQYFGPGTRLLVL.

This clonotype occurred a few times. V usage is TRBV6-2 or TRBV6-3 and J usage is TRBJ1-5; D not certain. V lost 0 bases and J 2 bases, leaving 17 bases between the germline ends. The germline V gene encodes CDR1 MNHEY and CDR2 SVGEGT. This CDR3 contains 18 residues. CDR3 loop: CASSYSRSRVIGNQPQHF. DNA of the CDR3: TGTGCCAGCAGTTACTCGAGGAGTAGGGTCATCGGCAATCAGCCCCAGCATTTT.

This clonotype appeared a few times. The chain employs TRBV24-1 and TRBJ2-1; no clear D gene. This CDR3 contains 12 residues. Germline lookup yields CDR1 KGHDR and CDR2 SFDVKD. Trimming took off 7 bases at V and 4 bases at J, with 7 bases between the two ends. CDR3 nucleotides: TGTGCCACCAGCGACGAGTACAATGAGCAGTTCTTC. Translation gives CATSDEYNEQFF.

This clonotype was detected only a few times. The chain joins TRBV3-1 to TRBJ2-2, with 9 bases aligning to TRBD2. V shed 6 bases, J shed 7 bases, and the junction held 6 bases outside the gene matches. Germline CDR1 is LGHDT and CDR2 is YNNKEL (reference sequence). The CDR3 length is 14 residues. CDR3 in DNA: TGTGCCAGCAGGGGACTAGCATTGGGCGGGGAGCTGTTTTTT. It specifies CASRGLALGGELFF.

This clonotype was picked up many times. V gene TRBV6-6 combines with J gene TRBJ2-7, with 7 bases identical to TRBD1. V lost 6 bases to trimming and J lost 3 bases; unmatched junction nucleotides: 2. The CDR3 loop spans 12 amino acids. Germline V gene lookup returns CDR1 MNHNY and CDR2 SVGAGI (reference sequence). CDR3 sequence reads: CASSPGGYEQYV. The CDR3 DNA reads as TGTGCCAGCAGCCCAGGGGGCTACGAGCAGTACGTC.

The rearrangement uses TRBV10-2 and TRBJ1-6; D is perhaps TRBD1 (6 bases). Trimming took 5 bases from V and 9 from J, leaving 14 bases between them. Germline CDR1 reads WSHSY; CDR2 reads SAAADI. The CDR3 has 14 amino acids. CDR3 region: CASSNRAVSSPLHF. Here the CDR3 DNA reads TGCGCCAGCAGTAACAGGGCGGTTAGTTCACCCCTCCACTTT.

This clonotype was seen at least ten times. In DNA, the CDR3 is TGTGCCAGCTCACCACGCGAAAATCAGCCCCAGCATTTT. This codes for CASSPRENQPQHF. V gene TRBV18 combines with J gene TRBJ1-5; D not certain. V was pared by 1 base and J by 4 bases, with 5 bases between. The CDR3 totals 13 residues. The germline V gene encodes CDR1 KGHSH and CDR2 LQKENI.

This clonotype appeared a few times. The CDR3 sequence: CASSFPIHGYTF. The CDR3 DNA reads as TGTGCCAGCAGCTTTCCCATTCATGGCTACACCTTC. The chain employs TRBV11-2 and TRBJ1-2; D is undetermined. The CDR3 is 12 residues long. The germline V gene encodes CDR1 SGHAT and CDR2 FQNNGV. Trimming shortened V by 3 bases and J by 6 bases, and 8 bases separated the two germline ends.

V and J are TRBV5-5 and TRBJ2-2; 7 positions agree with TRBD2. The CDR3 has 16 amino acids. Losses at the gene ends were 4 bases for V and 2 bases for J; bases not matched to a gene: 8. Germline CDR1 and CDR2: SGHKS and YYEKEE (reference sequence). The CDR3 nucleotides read TGTGCCAGCAGCGTTGGACTAGTCACTAACACCGGGGAGCTGTTTTTT. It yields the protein CASSVGLVTNTGELFF.

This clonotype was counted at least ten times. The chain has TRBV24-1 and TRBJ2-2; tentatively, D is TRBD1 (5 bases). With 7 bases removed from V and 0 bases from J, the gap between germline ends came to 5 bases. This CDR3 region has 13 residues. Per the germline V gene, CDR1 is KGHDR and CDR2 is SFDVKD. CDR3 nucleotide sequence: TGTGCCACCAGGACAGCGAACACCGGGGAGCTGTTTTTT. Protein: CATRTANTGELFF.

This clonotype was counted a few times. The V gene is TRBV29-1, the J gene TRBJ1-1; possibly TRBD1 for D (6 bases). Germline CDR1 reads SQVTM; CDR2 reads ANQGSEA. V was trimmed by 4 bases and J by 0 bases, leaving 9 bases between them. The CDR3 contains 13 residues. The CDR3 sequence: CSVGGQLNTEAFF. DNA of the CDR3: TGCAGCGTTGGGGGGCAGCTGAACACTGAAGCTTTCTTT.

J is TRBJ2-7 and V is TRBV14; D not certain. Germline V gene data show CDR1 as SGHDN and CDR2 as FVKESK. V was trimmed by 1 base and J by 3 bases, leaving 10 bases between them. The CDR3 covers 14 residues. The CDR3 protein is CASSQGPGSYEQYV. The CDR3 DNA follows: TGTGCCAGCAGCCAAGGACCGGGTAGCTACGAGCAGTACGTC.

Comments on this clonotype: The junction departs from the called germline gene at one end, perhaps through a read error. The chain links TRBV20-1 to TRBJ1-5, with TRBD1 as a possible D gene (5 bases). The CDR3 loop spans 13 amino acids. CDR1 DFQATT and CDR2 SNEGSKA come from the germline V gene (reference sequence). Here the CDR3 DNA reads TGCAGTGCTAGGGCGGGGGGGAGCCAGCCCCAGCATTTC. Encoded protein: CSARAGGSQPQHF.

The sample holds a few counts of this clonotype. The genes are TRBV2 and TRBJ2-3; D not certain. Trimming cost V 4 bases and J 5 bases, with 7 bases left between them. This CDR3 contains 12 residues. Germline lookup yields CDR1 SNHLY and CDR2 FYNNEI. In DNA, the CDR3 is TGTGCCAGCAGTGCTTTGCGAGATACGCAGTATTTT. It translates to CASSALRDTQYF.

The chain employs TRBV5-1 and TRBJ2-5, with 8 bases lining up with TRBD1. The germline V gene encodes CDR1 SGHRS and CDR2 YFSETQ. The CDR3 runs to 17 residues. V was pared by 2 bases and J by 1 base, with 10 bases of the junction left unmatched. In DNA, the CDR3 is TGCGCCAGCAGCTTTCCCCCAGGCGGACAGGGCCAAGAGACCCAGTACTTC. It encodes CASSFPPGGQGQETQYF.

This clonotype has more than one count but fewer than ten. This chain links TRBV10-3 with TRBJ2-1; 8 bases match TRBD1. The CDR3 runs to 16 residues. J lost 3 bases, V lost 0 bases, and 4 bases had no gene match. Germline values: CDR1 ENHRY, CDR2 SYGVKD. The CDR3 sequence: CAISESKGTGYNEQFF. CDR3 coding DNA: TGTGCCATCAGTGAGTCGAAAGGGACAGGCTACAATGAGCAGTTCTTC.

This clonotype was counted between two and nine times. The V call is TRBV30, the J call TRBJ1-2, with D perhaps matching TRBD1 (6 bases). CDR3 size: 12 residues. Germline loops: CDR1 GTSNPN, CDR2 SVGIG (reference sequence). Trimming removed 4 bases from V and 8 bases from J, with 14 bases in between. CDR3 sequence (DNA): TGTGCCTGGACTCCCGGGGGGCAGGGCTACACCTTC. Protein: CAWTPGGQGYTF.